This is a list of T cell receptor beta chains from one sample in a study of CD8 T cells in Susac syndrome. From the immunoSEQ multiplex PCR reads, TCRdb called clonotypes with MiXCR, one entry per CDR3 protein. Of about 140,000 distinct CDR3 sequences in the sample, roughly 94% were seen once. The sequenced material came from CD8+ T cells from PBMCs. The receptors here all came from a human donor in good health. Each CDR3 is given with its conserved first and last residue. The order of the fields is clone size, D gene, CDR3 length, V gene, J gene, CDR3 DNA, CDR3 protein. The D gene is left open where the match is weak. Some rows have no size entry. The others give once, few or many, or a class for an expanded clone.

NA,TRBD1,14,TRBV5-1,TRBJ2-5,TGCGCCAGCAGCTTAACAGGGGTTTTGGAGACCCAGTACTTC,CASSLTGVLETQYF
NA,TRBD1,14,TRBV7-9,TRBJ1-5,TGTGCCAGCAGCTCACAGGGGCGTGGACAGCCCCAGCATTTT,CASSSQGRGQPQHF
NA,NA,13,TRBV19,TRBJ2-7,TGTGCCAGTAGTTCAGGACAGTTAGTCGAGCAGTACTTC,CASSSGQLVEQYF
few,NA,12,TRBV28,TRBJ2-2,TGTGCCAGCAGTCAGACTACCGGGGAGCTGTTTTTT,CASSQTTGELFF
few,NA,13,TRBV19,TRBJ2-1,TGTGCCAGTAAGGGACCCTCTTACAATGAGCAGTTCTTC,CASKGPSYNEQFF
NA,NA,13,TRBV30,TRBJ2-3,TGTGCCTGGGAAAGAATTAACACAGATACGCAGTATTTT,CAWERINTDTQYF
NA,TRBD2,16,TRBV9,TRBJ2-1,TGTGCCAGCAGCCCCCCGGCTAGCGGGCAGTACAATGAGCAGTTCTTC,CASSPPASGQYNEQFF
NA,TRBD2,14,TRBV6-2/TRBV6-3,TRBJ2-7,TGTGCCATCACCGAGCGGGACCTTCAAGTGGAGCAGTACTTC,CAITERDLQVEQYF
once,NA,17,TRBV7-8,TRBJ2-3,TGTGCCAGCAGCTTAATTGGTGGCGGGCGTTCCACAGATACGCAGTATTTT,CASSLIGGGRSTDTQYF
NA,NA,15,TRBV9,TRBJ2-2,TGTGCCAGCAGCGTATCAGGACTAAACACCGGGGAGCTGTTTTTT,CASSVSGLNTGELFF
once,TRBD2,17,TRBV2,TRBJ2-3,TGTGCCAGCAGTGAAGCGCTCGCGGGAGCACTTGGGGATACGCAGTATTTT,CASSEALAGALGDTQYF
NA,NA,15,TRBV4-3,TRBJ2-7,TGCGCCAGCAGCCAAGGAGGTAGCGTCTCCTACGAGCAGTACTTC,CASSQGGSVSYEQYF
NA,NA,14,TRBV5-6,TRBJ2-1,TGTGCCAGCAGCTTGGGCGTTTTAGGGAATGAGCAGTTCTTC,CASSLGVLGNEQFF
NA,TRBD1,14,TRBV20-1,TRBJ2-4,TGCAGTGCTAGAGACTCCCAGGGGGAAAACATTCAGTACTTC,CSARDSQGENIQYF
NA,NA,13,TRBV29-1,TRBJ2-5,TGCAGCGTTGAAGGGCGCCAGTGGGAGACCCAGTACTTC,CSVEGRQWETQYF
NA,NA,10,TRBV28,TRBJ2-1,TGTGCCAGCAGCAGGAGCCAGCAGTTCTTC,CASSRSQQFF
once,NA,13,TRBV20-1,TRBJ1-1,TGCAGTGCTCAGCGGGGTGGGGGGACTGAAGCTTTCTTT,CSAQRGGGTEAFF
NA,TRBD2,18,TRBV20-1,TRBJ2-1,TGCAGTGCTAGTCCGACATCAATACTAGCGAACTCCTACAATGAGCAGTTCTTC,CSASPTSILANSYNEQFF
NA,TRBD2,15,TRBV14,TRBJ2-1,TGTGCCAGCAGCCAAGTTCCGGGAGGTTACAATGAGCAGTTCTTC,CASSQVPGGYNEQFF
NA,TRBD2,17,TRBV28,TRBJ2-1,TGTGCCAGCAGTCCCCAGATCGGCAGCGGGAGGTACAATGAGCAGTTCTTC,CASSPQIGSGRYNEQFF
NA,NA,13,TRBV20-1,TRBJ2-7,TGCAGTGCTCGCTGGACGGAGACCTACGAGCAGTACTTC,CSARWTETYEQYF
NA,TRBD2,16,TRBV5-1,TRBJ2-1,TGCGCCAGCAACCCGGGAGCGGGAGGGCCGTTCTATGAGCAGTTCTTC,CASNPGAGGPFYEQFF
NA,TRBD1,14,TRBV20-1,TRBJ2-7,TGCAGTGCGCACTCCCGGGACAGCACCTACGAGCAGTACTTC,CSAHSRDSTYEQYF
NA,TRBD2,17,TRBV7-6,TRBJ2-7,TGTGCCAGCAGCTTAGGGCCCCAGCGGGAGCTTCCCTACGAGCAGTACTTC,CASSLGPQRELPYEQYF
once,NA,12,TRBV7-9,TRBJ1-1,TGTGCCAGCAGAGATTGGGTTTTGGAAGCTTTCTTT,CASRDWVLEAFF
NA,NA,15,TRBV7-2,TRBJ2-5,TGTGCCAGCAACCTGCGGGATAGTGGTAGGGAGACCCAGTACTTC,CASNLRDSGRETQYF
NA,TRBD2,13,TRBV7-9,TRBJ2-1,TGTGCCAGCCAGACTAGCCTCAACAATGAGCAGTTCTTC,CASQTSLNNEQFF
few,NA,15,TRBV4-3,TRBJ2-7,TGCGCCAGCAGCCAAGATAGTACAGGACACTACGAGCAGTACTTC,CASSQDSTGHYEQYF